This T cell receptor beta chain was sequenced during a study of Graves' ophthalmopathy and Graves' hyperthyroidism. Study observations and caveats: Cross-validated, the 13-signature model showed 87.88%/81.08% sensitivity/specificity, and 80%/75% in the test set.

As the template, RNA transcripts were used to amplify TCR beta CDR3 regions. After a first-round RT-PCR with HTBI primers, a second-round multiplex PCR was run. TCRdb re-analysed the multiplex PCR reads in MiXCR, keeping a single row per CDR3 protein. The sample lists around 1,200,000 distinct CDR3 sequences, roughly 35% seen once, with approximately 10% in the top ten. A few counts support this clonotype. The antigen remains unidentified. CDR1 is SGHTA, CDR2 FQGNSA, per germline. Trimming cost V 11 bases and J 3 bases; bases outside gene matches: 16. The CDR3 loop spans 17 amino acids. Sequencing was done on a sample of peripheral blood or thyroid tissue (not recorded which). This clonotype was sampled from an adult man with Graves' hyperthyroidism. The chain links TRBV7-2 to TRBJ2-7, with 13 bases matching TRBD2. The CDR3 sequence is CAWRGTEGLAGFYEQYF. CDR3 sequence (DNA): TGTGCCTGGAGGGGGACAGAGGGACTAGCGGGGTTCTACGAGCAGTACTTC.